This is a list of T cell receptor beta chains from one sample in a study of OX40 agonist ivuxolimab in advanced cancers. Assay: immunoSEQ multiplex PCR; the TCRdb copy retains only in-frame clones and omits some. The top ten clones hold roughly 2% of a sample with 54,000 or so clones, about 80% of them seen once. Sample: CD4+ or CD8+ T cells sorted from blood, taken in a trial of the OX40 agonist ivuxolimab. The source is an adult with an advanced solid tumor such as melanoma, head and neck, liver or kidney cancer. Each CDR3 is given with its conserved first and last residue. The D gene is left open where the match is weak. Clone size appears in some rows only: once, few, many, or a class for an expanded clone.

V gene	clone size	D gene	J gene	CDR3 protein	CDR3 DNA
TRBV5-4	NA	NA	TRBJ2-3	CASSREETSTDTQYF	TGTGCCAGCAGCCGCGAGGAGACCAGCACAGATACGCAGTATTTT
TRBV5-1	NA	NA	TRBJ1-1	CASRSTRGTEAFF	TGCGCCAGCAGGTCCACCCGAGGCACTGAAGCTTTCTTT
TRBV7-9	NA	NA	TRBJ1-5	CASSLTGGPQHF	TGTGCCAGCAGCTTGACTGGTGGGCCCCAGCATTTT
TRBV5-3	NA	NA	TRBJ2-5	CARTFHEPRRETQYF	TGTGCCAGAACCTTCCACGAGCCCCGGAGGGAGACCCAGTACTTC
TRBV4-1	NA	NA	TRBJ2-7	CASSQDVDLLYEQYF	TGCGCCAGCAGCCAAGACGTTGACCTTCTTTACGAGCAGTACTTC
TRBV5-1	NA	NA	TRBJ1-3	CASSSQGDPGNTIYF	TGCGCCAGCAGCTCCCAAGGGGACCCTGGAAACACCATATATTTT
TRBV6-1	NA	NA	TRBJ1-1	CASSEGDGTKGAFF	TGTGCCAGCAGTGAAGGGGACGGGACTAAGGGAGCTTTCTTT
TRBV11-2	few	NA	TRBJ1-6	CASGVHYNSPLHF	TGTGCCAGTGGGGTACACTATAATTCACCCCTCCACTTT
TRBV5-1	NA	TRBD1	TRBJ1-2	CASRDRVGANYGYTF	TGCGCCAGCCGGGACAGGGTCGGGGCTAACTATGGCTACACCTTC
TRBV29-1	NA	NA	TRBJ1-2	CSVEDHGYTF	TGCAGCGTTGAAGACCATGGCTACACCTTC
TRBV27	NA	NA	TRBJ1-2	CATRGQEENGYTF	TGTGCCACCAGAGGGCAGGAGGAAAATGGCTACACCTTC
TRBV6-1	NA	NA	TRBJ2-3	CASMGDNTDTQYF	TGTGCCAGCATGGGAGACAACACAGATACGCAGTATTTT
TRBV5-4	NA	NA	TRBJ2-7	CASSSRVRGFSYEQYF	TGTGCCAGCAGCTCAAGAGTAAGGGGGTTCTCCTACGAGCAGTACTTC
TRBV6-1	few	NA	TRBJ1-2	CASSEDGPRGRYGYTF	TGTGCCAGCAGTGAAGACGGCCCCAGGGGCCGGTATGGCTACACCTTC
TRBV6-1	few	NA	TRBJ2-5	CASSEIGRETQYF	TGTGCCAGCAGTGAAATCGGCAGGGAGACCCAGTACTTC
TRBV4-3	NA	NA	TRBJ1-2	CASSQGWGGAAYGYTF	TGCGCCAGCAGCCAGGGGTGGGGAGGGGCGGCCTATGGCTACACCTTC
TRBV10-3	NA	NA	TRBJ2-1	CAISDTMRPYNEQFF	TGTGCCATCAGTGATACTATGAGGCCATACAATGAGCAGTTCTTC
TRBV5-1	once	TRBD1	TRBJ2-2	CASKGQVNTGELFF	TGCGCCAGCAAAGGACAGGTGAACACCGGGGAGCTGTTTTTT
TRBV28	NA	NA	TRBJ1-5	CASSSPGGDQPQHF	TGTGCCAGCAGTTCCCCGGGTGGGGATCAGCCCCAGCATTTT
TRBV18	NA	TRBD1	TRBJ2-2	CASSPYMDRGNTGELFF	TGTGCCAGCTCACCCTACATGGACAGGGGGAACACCGGGGAGCTGTTTTTT
TRBV6-6	NA	TRBD1	TRBJ2-7	CASSYGGQGTRQYF	TGTGCCAGCAGTTACGGGGGACAGGGGACCCGGCAGTACTTC
TRBV19	NA	NA	TRBJ2-2	CASSIEQGNTGELFF	TGTGCCAGTAGTATCGAACAGGGTAACACCGGGGAGCTGTTTTTT
TRBV7-2	NA	NA	TRBJ2-5	CASSPNRAQTQYF	TGTGCCAGCAGCCCTAACAGGGCGCAGACCCAGTACTTC
TRBV30	few	NA	TRBJ1-1	CAWSGTSGAFF	TGTGCCTGGAGTGGGACCTCCGGCGCTTTCTTT
TRBV2	few	NA	TRBJ2-5	CASSEGLRETQYF	TGTGCCAGCAGTGAGGGCCTCCGGGAGACCCAGTACTTC
TRBV19	NA	NA	TRBJ1-3	CASRESSGNTIYF	TGTGCCAGTAGAGAGTCCTCTGGAAACACCATATATTTT
TRBV28	NA	TRBD1	TRBJ1-5	CASTAGGLSQPQHF	TGTGCCAGCACCGCAGGGGGTCTGAGTCAGCCCCAGCATTTT
TRBV6-6	NA	TRBD2	TRBJ2-1	CASSSPGLGRNEQFF	TGTGCCAGCAGTTCCCCGGGACTAGGGCGTAATGAGCAGTTCTTC
TRBV9	NA	TRBD1	TRBJ2-3	CASSLWDRDDTQYF	TGTGCCAGCAGCCTATGGGACAGGGACGATACGCAGTATTTT
TRBV25-1	NA	NA	TRBJ1-1	CASSDPQLDTEAFF	TGTGCCAGCAGTGATCCTCAGCTGGACACTGAAGCTTTCTTT
TRBV4-1	NA	NA	TRBJ1-2	CASSHGGLKGSSIFGYTF	TGCGCCAGCAGCCATGGGGGCCTGAAAGGGTCATCTATTTTTGGCTACACCTTC
TRBV19	NA	NA	TRBJ1-1	CASSIEAGLNTEAFF	TGTGCCAGTAGTATTGAGGCAGGGTTGAACACTGAAGCTTTCTTT